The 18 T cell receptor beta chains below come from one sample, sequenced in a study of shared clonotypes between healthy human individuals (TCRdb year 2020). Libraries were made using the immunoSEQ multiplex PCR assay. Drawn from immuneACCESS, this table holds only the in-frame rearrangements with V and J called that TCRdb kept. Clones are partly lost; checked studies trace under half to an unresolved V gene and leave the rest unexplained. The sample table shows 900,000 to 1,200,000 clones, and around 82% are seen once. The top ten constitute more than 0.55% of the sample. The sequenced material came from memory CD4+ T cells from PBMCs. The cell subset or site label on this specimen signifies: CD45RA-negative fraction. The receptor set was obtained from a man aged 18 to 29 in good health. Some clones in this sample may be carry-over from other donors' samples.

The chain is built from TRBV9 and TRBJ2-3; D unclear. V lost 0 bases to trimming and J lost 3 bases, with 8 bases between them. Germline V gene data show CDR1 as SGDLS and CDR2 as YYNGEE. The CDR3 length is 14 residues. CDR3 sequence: CASSVARQTDTQYF. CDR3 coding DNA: TGTGCCAGCAGCGTAGCTCGGCAGACAGATACGCAGTATTTT.

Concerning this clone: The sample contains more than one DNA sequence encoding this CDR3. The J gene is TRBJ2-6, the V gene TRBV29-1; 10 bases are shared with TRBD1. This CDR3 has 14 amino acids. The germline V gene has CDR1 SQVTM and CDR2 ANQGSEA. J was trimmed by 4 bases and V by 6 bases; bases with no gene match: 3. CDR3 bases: TGCAGCGTGACAGGGGGCGCCGGGGCCAACGTCCTGACTTTC. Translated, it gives CSVTGGAGANVLTF.

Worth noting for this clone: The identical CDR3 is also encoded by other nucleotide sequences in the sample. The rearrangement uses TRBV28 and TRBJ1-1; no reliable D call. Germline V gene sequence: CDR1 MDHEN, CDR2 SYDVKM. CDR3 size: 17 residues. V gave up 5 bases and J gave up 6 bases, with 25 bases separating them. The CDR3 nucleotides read TGTGCCAGCAGTCCATACCCAAAGGACTCTCAGAGCGCTGAAGCTTTCTTT. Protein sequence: CASSPYPKDSQSAEAFF.

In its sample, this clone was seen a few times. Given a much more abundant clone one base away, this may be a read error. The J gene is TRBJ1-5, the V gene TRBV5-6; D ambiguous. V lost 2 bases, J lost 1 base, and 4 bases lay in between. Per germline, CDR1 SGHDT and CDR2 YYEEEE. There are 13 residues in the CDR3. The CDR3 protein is CASSFGSNQPQHF. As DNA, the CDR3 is TGTGCCAGCAGCTTCGGCAGCAATCAGCCCCAGCATTTT.

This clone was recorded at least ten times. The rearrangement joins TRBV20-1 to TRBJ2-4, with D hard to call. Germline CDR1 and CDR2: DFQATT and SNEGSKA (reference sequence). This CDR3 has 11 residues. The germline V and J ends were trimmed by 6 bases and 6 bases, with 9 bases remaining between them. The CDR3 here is CSAPTRNIQYF. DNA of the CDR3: TGCAGTGCCCCTACAAGAAACATTCAGTACTTC.

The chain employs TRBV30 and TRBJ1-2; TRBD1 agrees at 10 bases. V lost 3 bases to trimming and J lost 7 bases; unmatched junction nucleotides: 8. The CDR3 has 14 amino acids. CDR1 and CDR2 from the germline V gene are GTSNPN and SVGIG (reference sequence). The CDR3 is CAWSSGTGVFGYTF. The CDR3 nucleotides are TGTGCCTGGAGCTCCGGGACAGGGGTATTTGGCTACACCTTC.

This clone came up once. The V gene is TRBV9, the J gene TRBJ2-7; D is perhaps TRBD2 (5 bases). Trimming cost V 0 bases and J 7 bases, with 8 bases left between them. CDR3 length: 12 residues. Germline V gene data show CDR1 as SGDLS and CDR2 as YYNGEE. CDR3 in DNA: TGTGCCAGCAGCGTAGATCGGGGAGAGCAGTACTTC. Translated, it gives CASSVDRGEQYF.

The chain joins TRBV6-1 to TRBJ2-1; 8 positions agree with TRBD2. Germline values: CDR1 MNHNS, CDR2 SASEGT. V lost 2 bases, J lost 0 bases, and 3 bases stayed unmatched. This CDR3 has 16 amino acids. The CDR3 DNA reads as TGTGCCAGCAGTGAATTTAGCGGGGCCTCCTACAATGAGCAGTTCTTC. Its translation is CASSEFSGASYNEQFF.

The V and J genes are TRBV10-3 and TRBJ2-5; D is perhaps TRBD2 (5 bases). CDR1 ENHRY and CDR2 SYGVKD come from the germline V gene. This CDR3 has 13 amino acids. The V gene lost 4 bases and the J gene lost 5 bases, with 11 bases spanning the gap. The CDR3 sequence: CAISALVGETQYF. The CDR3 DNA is TGTGCCATCAGTGCACTAGTCGGCGAGACCCAGTACTTC.

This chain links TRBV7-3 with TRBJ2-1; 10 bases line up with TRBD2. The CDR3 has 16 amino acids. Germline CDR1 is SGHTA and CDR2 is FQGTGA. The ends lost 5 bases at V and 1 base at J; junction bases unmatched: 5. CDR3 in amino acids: CASSVNSGRSYNEQFF. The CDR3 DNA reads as TGTGCCAGCAGCGTAAATAGCGGGAGGTCCTACAATGAGCAGTTCTTC.

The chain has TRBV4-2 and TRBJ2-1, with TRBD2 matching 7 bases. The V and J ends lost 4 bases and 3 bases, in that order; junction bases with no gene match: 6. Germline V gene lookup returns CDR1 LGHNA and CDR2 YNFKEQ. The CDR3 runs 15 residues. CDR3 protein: CASSRQPGGYNEQFF. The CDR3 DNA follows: TGTGCCAGCAGCCGCCAGCCGGGGGGCTACAATGAGCAGTTCTTC.

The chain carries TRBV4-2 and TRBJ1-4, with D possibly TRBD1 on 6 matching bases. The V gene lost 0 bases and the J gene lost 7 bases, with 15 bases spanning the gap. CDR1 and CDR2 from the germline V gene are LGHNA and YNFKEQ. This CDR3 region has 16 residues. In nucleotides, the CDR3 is TGTGCCAGCAGCCAAGATTTGGGGGCGCGATCTGAAAAACTGTTTTTT. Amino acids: CASSQDLGARSEKLFF.

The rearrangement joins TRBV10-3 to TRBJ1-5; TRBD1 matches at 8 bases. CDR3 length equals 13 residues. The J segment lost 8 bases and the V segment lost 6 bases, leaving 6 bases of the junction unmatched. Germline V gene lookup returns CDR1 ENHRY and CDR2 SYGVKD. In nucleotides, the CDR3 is TGTGCCATCAGCCTGACAGGGGTAGAGCCCCAGCATTTT. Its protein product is CAISLTGVEPQHF.

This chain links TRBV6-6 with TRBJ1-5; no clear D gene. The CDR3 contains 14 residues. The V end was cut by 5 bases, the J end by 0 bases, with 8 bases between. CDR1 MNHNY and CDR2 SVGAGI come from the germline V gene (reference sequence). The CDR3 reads CASSQFNSNQPQHF. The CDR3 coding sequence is TGTGCCAGCAGTCAGTTCAATAGCAATCAGCCCCAGCATTTT.

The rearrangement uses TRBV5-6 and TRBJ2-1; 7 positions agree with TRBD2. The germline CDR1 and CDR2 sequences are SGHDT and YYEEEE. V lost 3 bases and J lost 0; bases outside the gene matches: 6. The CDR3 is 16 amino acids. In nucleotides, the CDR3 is TGTGCCAGCAGCTCTACGCGGGGGAGCTCCTACAATGAGCAGTTCTTC. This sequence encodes CASSSTRGSSYNEQFF.

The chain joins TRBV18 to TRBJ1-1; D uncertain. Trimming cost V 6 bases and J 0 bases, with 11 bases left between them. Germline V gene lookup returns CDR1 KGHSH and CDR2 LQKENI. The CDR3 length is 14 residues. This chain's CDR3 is CASSRLGMNTEAFF. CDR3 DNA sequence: TGTGCCAGCTCCAGGCTAGGAATGAACACTGAAGCTTTCTTT.

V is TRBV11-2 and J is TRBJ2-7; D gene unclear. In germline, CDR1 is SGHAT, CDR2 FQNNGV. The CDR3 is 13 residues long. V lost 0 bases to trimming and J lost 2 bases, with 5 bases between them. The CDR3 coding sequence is TGTGCCAGCAGCTTAGATCTCCCCTACGAGCAGTACTTC. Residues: CASSLDLPYEQYF.

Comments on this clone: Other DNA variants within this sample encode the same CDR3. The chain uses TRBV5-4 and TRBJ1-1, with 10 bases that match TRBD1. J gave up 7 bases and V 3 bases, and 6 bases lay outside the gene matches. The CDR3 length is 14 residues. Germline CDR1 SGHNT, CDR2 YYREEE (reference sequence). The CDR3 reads CASSSRTGGGEAFF. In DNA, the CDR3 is TGTGCCAGCAGCTCCCGGACAGGGGGAGGTGAAGCTTTCTTT.